The present T cell receptor (beta chain) was sequenced within a study of T-cell reconstitution after alpha-beta-depleted transplantation in children (dated by TCRdb to the mid-2010s). Regarding the study in general: T-cell immune reconstitution after TCRalphabeta/CD19-depleted allogeneic hematopoietic cell transplantation in children was quantitatively tracked in the study by means of TCR repertoire profiling.

Libraries were constructed by PCR. This sample was sequenced with an Illumina HiSeq 2500. TCR libraries were prepared with molecular barcoding, using unique molecular identifiers to normalize TCRbeta repertoire quantification. Using fastp trimming at Q25 and MiXCR clonotype assembly, TCRdb reanalyzed the public sequencing data and kept in-frame beta chains. Duplicate CDR3 protein sequences are folded into a single record with the most common DNA and genes. This sample lists almost 500,000 distinct CDR3 sequences; roughly an eighth were detected once. In total, the top ten clones hold over 5.5% of the sample. As regards this clonotype: It has no known antigen specificity. Base quality data are lacking; no much larger clone is found one base away.

This receptor was obtained from a human donor who donated a stem cell graft to a child with combined immunodeficiency. The source was PBMCs from the stem cell graft donor, collected from the stem cell graft.

The CDR3 sequence is CASSILDDEQFF. The DNA sequence follows: TGTGCCAGCAGTATACTAGACGATGAGCAGTTCTTC. The chain joins TRBV9 to TRBJ2-1; TRBD2 is perhaps the D gene, given 5 matching bases. Reading the germline V gene gives CDR1 SGDLS and CDR2 YYNGEE. The V and J ends are trimmed by 5 bases and 8 bases, leaving 11 bases between them. The CDR3 spans 12 residues, from the cysteine through the phenylalanine. Kept here is only the CDR3 DNA, which spans 36 bases and is read in frame from base 1.